This TCR beta chain was documented in a study of blood T cell repertoires in COVID-19 (dated by TCRdb to 2019 to 2021). For the wider study: Samples from collaborators originated in the United States, Italy and Spain and spanned both the acute and convalescent phases of COVID-19. The material from the prospective study consisted of cDNA or gDNA derived from T cells, B-cell-depleted T cells, or PBMCs. Subjects who had been exposed to COVID-19, were actively infected with it, or had recovered from it provided the deeply sampled blood TCRbeta repertoires that made up the dataset. The repertoires were released in a freely available public database intended as a resource for research on the immune response to SARS-CoV-2. Samples came from the ongoing ImmuneRACE study (first 160 participants) plus 1,254 subjects from 6 global collaborators. Sample metadata almost always included a de-identified subject ID, COVID-19 status, age in years and sex. Where available, HLA class I and class II types were taken from metadata supplied by the sample provider and were not determined by assay-based typing. Findings and caveats that apply to the study as a whole: Clinical and demographic metadata were provided uncurated, with the amount varying by source and participant.

TCRbeta CDR3 regions were amplified from genomic DNA using the immunoSEQ Assay, a bias-controlled multiplex PCR. The original methods were these. Nucleated cell counts per sample were estimated from amplification of reference gene primers within the assay. Sequence reads were collapsed and filtered to measure the absolute abundance of every unique TCRbeta CDR3 rearrangement. For each sample, productive Simpson clonality was calculated as the square root of Simpson's diversity index across productive rearrangements. Entries here come from immuneACCESS through TCRdb and include only in-frame sequences with V and J called. Some clones fail to appear in such tables; in the studies checked, an unresolved V gene covers under half of the shortfall, and the cause of the remainder is unknown. Clone size and V and J calls were adopted from that table, with D and trimming inferred from the DNA. This sample is represented by 45,000 to 55,000 clones; over 75% of them were singletons. 7% to 9.5% of the sample lies in the top ten.

The germline V gene provides CDR1 SGDLS and CDR2 YYNGEE. V is clipped by 0 bases and J by 0 bases, and the sequence between their germline boundaries is 9 bases long. From cysteine to phenylalanine, the CDR3 is 15 amino acids long. Kept here is only the CDR3 DNA, which spans 45 bases and is read in frame from base 1. Collaborating institutions collected whole blood in K2EDTA tubes following their own protocols. Collaborator samples were shipped for TCRbeta analysis as frozen whole blood, isolated PBMCs, or DNA extracted from either sample type. This clone has a handful of counts. What this receptor recognizes is not known. No much larger clone is present one base from it, and per-base qualities are unavailable.

This TCR was recovered from a man over 45 with active COVID-19. The sequence joins TRBV9 to TRBJ2-5, with no D gene named confidently. Sequencing was carried out using peripheral blood. The DNA reads TGTGCCAGCAGCGTAGCTAGTGCGTACCAAGAGACCCAGTACTTC. Its amino acids are CASSVASAYQETQYF.